This entry lists 28 T cell receptor beta chains sequenced from one sample in a study of cytomegalovirus exposure and HLA in healthy donors. Primers for the PCR totalled 60 Vbeta and 13 Jbeta. The table came from immunoSEQ multiplex PCR; TCRdb's copy has only in-frame clones and leaves some out. Its clone listing holds 55,000 to 65,000 clones. What was sequenced was PBMCs. These receptors were collected from a woman between 18 and 30 years old in good health and CMV-seronegative.

The chain carries TRBV10-1 and TRBJ2-1; D uncertain. V lost 3 bases, J lost 6 bases, and 6 bases lay in between. CDR1 is WNHNN and CDR2 is SYGVQD in the germline V gene (reference sequence). This CDR3 has 12 amino acids. The CDR3 loop reads CASSDGGNEQFF. For the CDR3, the DNA is TGCGCCAGCAGTGACGGCGGCAATGAGCAGTTCTTC.

The chain recombines TRBV7-6 with TRBJ2-7; D is perhaps TRBD1 (5 bases). V was clipped by 1 base and J by 3 bases, with 10 bases between them. Germline CDR1 reads SGHVS; CDR2 reads FNYEAQ. The CDR3 is made up of 14 amino acids. CDR3: CASSLGGLSYEQYF. CDR3 bases: TGTGCCAGCAGCTTAGGGGGCTTAAGCTACGAGCAGTACTTC.

This chain uses TRBV7-3 with TRBJ2-3; D not certain. V lost 5 bases, J lost 4 bases, and 10 bases lay in between. The CDR3 has 13 amino acids. In germline, CDR1 is SGHTA, CDR2 FQGTGA. The CDR3 nucleotides read TGTGCCAGCAGCCCTTTCCTCGCAGATACGCAGTATTTT. It translates to CASSPFLADTQYF.

The chain carries TRBV6-6 and TRBJ2-3, with D possibly matching TRBD2 (5 bases). This CDR3 comprises 12 residues. Trimming took 2 bases from V and 6 from J, leaving 6 bases between them. Germline CDR1 MNHNY, CDR2 SVGAGI (reference sequence). The CDR3 loop is CASSYPGDTQYF. Here the CDR3 DNA reads TGTGCCAGCAGTTACCCGGGGGATACGCAGTATTTT.

The chain links TRBV18 to TRBJ1-2, with a weak D call TRBD1 (6 bases). The length of the CDR3 is 15 residues. Per germline, CDR1 KGHSH and CDR2 LQKENI. V gave up 2 bases and J gave up 4 bases, with 14 bases separating them. CDR3 residues: CASSPARGNVYGYTF. The CDR3 DNA reads TGTGCCAGCTCACCAGCGAGGGGGAATGTCTATGGCTACACCTTC.

J is TRBJ1-1 and V is TRBV19; 10 bases are a match to TRBD1. Looked up from germline, CDR1 is LNHDA and CDR2 is SQIVND (reference sequence). The CDR3 sequence is 17 residues long. V gave up 6 bases and J gave up 1 base; unmatched junction bases: 11. The CDR3 spells CASSHGTGAAENTEAFF. Written as DNA, the CDR3 is TGTGCCAGTAGCCACGGGACAGGGGCCGCAGAGAACACTGAAGCTTTCTTT. The whole variable domain, remainder taken from reference TRBV19 and TRBJ1-1, is DGGITQSPKYLFRKEGQNVTLSCEQNLNHDAMYWYRQDPGQGLRLIYYSQIVNDFQKGDIAEGYSVSREKKESFPLTVTSAQKNPTAFYLCASSHGTGAAENTEAFFGQGTRLTVV.

The genes are TRBV30 and TRBJ2-5; 7 nucleotides line up with TRBD2. CDR1 and CDR2 from the germline V gene are GTSNPN and SVGIG (reference sequence). With V trimmed by 1 base and J by 5 bases, 4 bases remained unmatched. The CDR3 is made up of 13 amino acids. The CDR3 bases are TGTGCCTGGAGTGCTCGACTAGCTGAGACCCAGTACTTC. Residues: CAWSARLAETQYF. The entire variable domain, with the rest obtained from reference TRBV30 and TRBJ2-5, is as follows: SQTIHQWPATLVQPVGSPLSLECTVEGTSNPNLYWYRQAAGRGLQLLFYSVGIGQISSEVPQNLSASRPQDRQFILSSKKLLLSDSGFYLCAWSARLAETQYFGPGTRLLVL.

The chain combines TRBV5-1 with TRBJ1-1; TRBD1 matches 9 bases. J gave up 5 bases and V 2 bases, and 4 bases lay outside the gene matches. The CDR3 extends over 14 amino acids. CDR1 is SGHRS, CDR2 YFSETQ, per germline. The DNA of the CDR3 is TGCGCCAGCAGCTTACAGGGGGCGCGTACTGAAGCTTTCTTT. Translation gives CASSLQGARTEAFF. The variable domain in full, completed from reference TRBV5-1 and TRBJ1-1, reads KAGVTQTPRYLIKTRGQQVTLSCSPISGHRSVSWYQQTPGQGLQFLFEYFSETQRNKGNFPGRFSGRQFSNSRSEMNVSTLELGDSALYLCASSLQGARTEAFFGQGTRLTVV.

The gene calls are TRBV30 and TRBJ1-5; D not resolved. Germline V gene data show CDR1 as GTSNPN and CDR2 as SVGIG (reference sequence). Between the trimmed V and J ends, which lost 2 bases and 4 bases, there was a span of 6 bases. The CDR3 runs to 12 residues. CDR3: CAWSFLNQPQHF. CDR3 coding DNA: TGTGCCTGGAGTTTCCTTAATCAGCCCCAGCATTTT.

This chain uses TRBV25-1 with TRBJ2-7; perhaps TRBD1 as D (6 bases). Between the trimmed V and J ends, which lost 5 bases and 3 bases, there was a span of 11 bases. CDR1 and CDR2 (germline): MGHDK, SYGVNS. The CDR3 contains 13 residues. This CDR3 is CASSNRTVYEQYF. Written as DNA, the CDR3 is TGTGCCAGCAGTAACCGGACAGTCTACGAGCAGTACTTC.

The rearrangement joins TRBV6-1 to TRBJ1-1; no definite D call. The germline V gene encodes CDR1 MNHNS and CDR2 SASEGT. The ends were cut back, 3 bases at V and 5 bases at J, with 13 bases in the middle. The CDR3 is 14 amino acids. CDR3 nucleotide sequence: TGTGCCAGCAGTGAGAAGATGACTGGGACTGAAGCTTTCTTT. Protein sequence: CASSEKMTGTEAFF.

Of note for this clone: This sample also contains other DNA sequences that code for the same CDR3. The CDR3 reads CASSPGGSGNTIYF. DNA of the CDR3: TGTGCCAGCAGCCCAGGGGGCTCTGGAAACACCATATATTTT. The chain has TRBV11-3 and TRBJ1-3, with 7 bases matching TRBD1. From germline, CDR1 is SGHNT and CDR2 YENEEA. The CDR3 consists of 14 residues. Losses at the gene ends were 5 bases for V and 0 bases for J; bases not matched to a gene: 1.

The rearrangement joins TRBV30 to TRBJ1-5; TRBD1 is a possible D gene (6 bases). Germline V gene sequence: CDR1 GTSNPN, CDR2 SVGIG (reference sequence). CDR3 length: 13 residues. Trimming removed 5 bases from V and 3 bases from J, with 11 bases in between. This CDR3 is CAWGGADNQPQHF. CDR3 bases: TGTGCCTGGGGGGGGGCAGACAATCAGCCCCAGCATTTT.

The chain combines TRBV19 with TRBJ1-2; maybe TRBD1 (6 bases). The ends were cut back, 7 bases at V and 1 base at J, with 10 bases in the middle. Per the germline V gene, CDR1 is LNHDA and CDR2 is SQIVND (reference sequence). This CDR3 region has 13 residues. CDR3: CASTEQGNYGYTF. CDR3 in DNA: TGTGCCAGTACGGAACAGGGTAACTATGGCTACACCTTC.

The V gene is TRBV30, the J gene TRBJ1-5, with D possibly matching TRBD1 (5 bases). Germline V gives CDR1 GTSNPN, CDR2 SVGIG (reference sequence). The CDR3 length is 11 residues. Trimming cost V 5 bases and J 9 bases, with 11 bases left between them. The CDR3 DNA follows: TGTGCCTGGGGGGGGAGGGGGCCCCAGCATTTT. Residues: CAWGGRGPQHF.

The rearrangement joins TRBV19 to TRBJ1-5; D gene unclear. The germline CDR1 and CDR2 sequences are LNHDA and SQIVND (reference sequence). CDR3 length equals 13 residues. V was pared by 5 bases and J by 3 bases, with 8 bases between. CDR3 in DNA: TGTGCCAGTAGTTTCGCAGTCAATCAGCCCCAGCATTTT. This translates into CASSFAVNQPQHF.

The rearrangement joins TRBV11-3 to TRBJ2-2, with TRBD1 as a possible D gene (6 bases). Germline V gene data show CDR1 as SGHNT and CDR2 as YENEEA. CDR3 length: 16 residues. The V and J ends lost 5 bases and 0 bases respectively, with 13 bases between them. CDR3 in DNA: TGTGCCAGCAGCATACCGGACAGATCGAACACCGGGGAGCTGTTTTTT. Translated: CASSIPDRSNTGELFF.

This sequence joins TRBV9 and TRBJ1-2; TRBD1 aligns across 7 bases. V lost 0 bases and J lost 3; bases outside the gene matches: 2. There are 14 residues in the CDR3. Per germline, CDR1 SGDLS and CDR2 YYNGEE. CDR3 DNA: TGTGCCAGCAGCGTAGAGGGGACAGACTATGGCTACACCTTC. This translates into CASSVEGTDYGYTF.

The chain employs TRBV25-1 and TRBJ2-1; D uncertain. The V end lost 3 bases, the J end lost 5 bases, and 5 bases lay between the germline ends. The germline gives CDR1 MGHDK, CDR2 SYGVNS. This CDR3 contains 12 residues. CDR3: CASSDSDNEQFF. In nucleotides, the CDR3 is TGTGCCAGCAGTGATTCCGACAATGAGCAGTTCTTC. Drawing the rest from reference TRBV25-1 and TRBJ2-1, the complete variable domain is EADIYQTPRYLVIGTGKKITLECSQTMGHDKMYWYQQDPGMELHLIHYSYGVNSTEKGDLSSESTVSRIRTEHFPLTLESARPSHTSQYLCASSDSDNEQFFGPGTRLTVL.

The rearrangement links TRBV6-5 to TRBJ2-1, with 11 bases aligning to TRBD2. Looked up from germline, CDR1 is MNHEY and CDR2 is SVGAGI. The CDR3 runs to 15 residues. The J segment lost 3 bases and the V segment lost 6 bases, leaving 4 bases of the junction unmatched. The CDR3 loop is CASSPTSGDYNEQFF. The CDR3 bases are TGTGCCAGCAGCCCGACTAGCGGGGACTACAATGAGCAGTTCTTC.

The chain couples TRBV29-1 to TRBJ1-2; D not resolved. V was clipped by 4 bases and J by 4 bases, with 7 bases between them. There are 11 residues in the CDR3. The germline CDR1 and CDR2 sequences are SQVTM and ANQGSEA. In nucleotides, the CDR3 is TGCAGCGTTGGGGCAGCCTATGGCTACACCTTC. Protein product: CSVGAAYGYTF. Looking up the rest from reference TRBV29-1 and TRBJ1-2 gives the full variable domain: SAVISQKPSRDICQRGTSLTIQCQVDSQVTMMFWYRQQPGQSLTLIATANQGSEATYESGFVIDKFPISRPNLTFSTLTVSNMSPEDSSIYLCSVGAAYGYTFGSGTRLTVV.

The rearrangement uses TRBV2 and TRBJ2-1; TRBD2 might be the D (5 bases). Trimming took off 6 bases at V and 0 bases at J, with 15 bases between the two ends. This CDR3 is built from 16 residues. Germline V gene data show CDR1 as SNHLY and CDR2 as FYNNEI. CDR3 in DNA: TGTGCCAGCAGGGGAGATGCGGTTAGCTCCTACAATGAGCAGTTCTTC. Its protein product is CASRGDAVSSYNEQFF. The full variable domain, with the rest looked up from reference TRBV2 and TRBJ2-1, is EPEVTQTPSHQVTQMGQEVILRCVPISNHLYFYWYRQILGQKVEFLVSFYNNEISEKSEIFDDQFSVERPDGSNFTLKIRSTKLEDSAMYFCASRGDAVSSYNEQFFGPGTRLTVL.

J is TRBJ2-1 and V is TRBV4-1; 8 bases are shared with TRBD2. The CDR3 sequence is 16 residues long. In germline, CDR1 is MGHRA, CDR2 YSYEKL. V gave up 0 bases and J gave up 6 bases; unmatched junction bases: 7. The DNA of the CDR3 is TGCGCCAGCAGCCAAGAGGGCGGGAGGTTCCTCAATGAGCAGTTCTTC. Amino acids: CASSQEGGRFLNEQFF.

The chain joins TRBV30 to TRBJ1-1; TRBD1 is a possible D gene (5 bases). The CDR3 consists of 12 residues. V was trimmed by 7 bases and J by 0 bases, leaving 9 bases between them. CDR1 is GTSNPN and CDR2 is SVGIG in the germline V gene (reference sequence). This CDR3 reads CASGYLNTEAFF. The CDR3, as DNA: TGTGCCTCAGGGTATCTGAACACTGAAGCTTTCTTT.

The chain is built from TRBV18 and TRBJ1-2, with TRBD1 as a possible D gene (6 bases). The CDR3 has 15 amino acids. Germline CDR1 is KGHSH and CDR2 is LQKENI. V was clipped by 3 bases and J by 8 bases, with 19 bases between them. For the CDR3, the DNA is TGTGCCAGCTCACCGACGACGAACGGACAGAACGGCTACACCTTC. Translation: CASSPTTNGQNGYTF.

The chain has TRBV4-1 and TRBJ2-1; no clear D gene. This CDR3 region has 15 residues. The germline CDR1 and CDR2 sequences are MGHRA and YSYEKL. Trimming removed 8 bases at V and 9 bases at J, with 23 bases between. The CDR3 sequence is CASDYKAREPGEQFF. The CDR3 coding sequence is TGCGCCAGCGATTACAAAGCCAGAGAGCCGGGTGAGCAGTTCTTC.

The V call is TRBV6-5, the J call TRBJ2-1; the match to TRBD1 covers 11 bases. J was trimmed by 9 bases and V by 2 bases; bases with no gene match: 6. CDR1 and CDR2 (germline): MNHEY, SVGAGI. The CDR3 extends over 15 amino acids. The CDR3 reads CASSYGQGALFEQFF. The CDR3 DNA reads as TGTGCCAGCAGTTACGGACAGGGGGCGCTTTTTGAGCAGTTCTTC.

The rearrangement joins TRBV6-5 to TRBJ1-6; D unclear. The germline gives CDR1 MNHEY, CDR2 SVGAGI. V was cut by 0 bases and J by 11 bases, with 5 bases left in between. The CDR3 is 12 amino acids. The CDR3 loop is CASSYSEAPLHF. DNA for the CDR3: TGTGCCAGCAGTTACTCGGAGGCACCCCTCCACTTT.